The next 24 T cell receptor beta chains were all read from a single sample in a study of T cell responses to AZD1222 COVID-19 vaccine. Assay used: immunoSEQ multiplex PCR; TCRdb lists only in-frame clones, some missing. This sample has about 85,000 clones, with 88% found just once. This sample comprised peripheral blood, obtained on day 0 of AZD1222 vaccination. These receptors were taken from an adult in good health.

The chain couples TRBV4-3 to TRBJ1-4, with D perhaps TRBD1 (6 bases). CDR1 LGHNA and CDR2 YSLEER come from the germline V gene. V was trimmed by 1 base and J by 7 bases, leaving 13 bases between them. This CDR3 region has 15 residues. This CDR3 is CASSQVWGPGEKLFF. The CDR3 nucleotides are TGCGCCAGCAGCCAAGTTTGGGGGCCGGGTGAAAAACTGTTTTTT.

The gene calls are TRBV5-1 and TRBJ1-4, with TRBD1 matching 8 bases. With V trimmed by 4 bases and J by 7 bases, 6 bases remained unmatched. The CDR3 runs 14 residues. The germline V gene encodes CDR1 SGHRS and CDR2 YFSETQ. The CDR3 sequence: CASSVQGAPEKLFF. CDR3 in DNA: TGCGCCAGCAGCGTCCAGGGGGCGCCTGAAAAACTGTTTTTT.

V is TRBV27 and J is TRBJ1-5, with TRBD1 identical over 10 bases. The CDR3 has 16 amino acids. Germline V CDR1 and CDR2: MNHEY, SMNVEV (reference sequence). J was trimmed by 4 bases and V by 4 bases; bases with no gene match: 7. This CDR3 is CASSSATGGRNQPQHF. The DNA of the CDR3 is TGTGCCAGCAGTTCCGCGACAGGGGGCCGGAATCAGCCCCAGCATTTT.

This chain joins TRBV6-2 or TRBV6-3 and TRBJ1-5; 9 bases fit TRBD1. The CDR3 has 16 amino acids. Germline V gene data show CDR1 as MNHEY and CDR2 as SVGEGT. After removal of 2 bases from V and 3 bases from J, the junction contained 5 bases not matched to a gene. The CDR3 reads CASSYGQGTLNQPQHF. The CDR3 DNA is TGTGCCAGCAGTTACGGACAGGGGACCCTCAATCAGCCCCAGCATTTT.

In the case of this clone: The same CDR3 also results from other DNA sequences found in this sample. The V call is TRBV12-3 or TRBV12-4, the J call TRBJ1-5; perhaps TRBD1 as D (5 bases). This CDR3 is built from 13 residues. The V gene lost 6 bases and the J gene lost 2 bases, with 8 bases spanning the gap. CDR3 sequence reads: CASRGTGNQPQHF. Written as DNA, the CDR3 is TGTGCCAGCAGGGGGACGGGCAATCAGCCCCAGCATTTT.

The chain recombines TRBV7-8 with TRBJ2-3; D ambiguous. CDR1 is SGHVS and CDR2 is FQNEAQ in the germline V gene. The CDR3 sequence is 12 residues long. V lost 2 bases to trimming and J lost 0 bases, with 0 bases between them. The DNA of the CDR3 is TGTGCCAGCAGCTTAAGCACAGATACGCAGTATTTT. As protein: CASSLSTDTQYF.

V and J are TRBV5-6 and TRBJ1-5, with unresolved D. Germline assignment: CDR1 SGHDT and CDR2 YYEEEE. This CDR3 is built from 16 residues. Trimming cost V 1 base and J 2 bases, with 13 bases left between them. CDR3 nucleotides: TGTGCCAGCAGCTTGTACTTCTCGGGAGGCAATCAGCCCCAGCATTTT. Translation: CASSLYFSGGNQPQHF.

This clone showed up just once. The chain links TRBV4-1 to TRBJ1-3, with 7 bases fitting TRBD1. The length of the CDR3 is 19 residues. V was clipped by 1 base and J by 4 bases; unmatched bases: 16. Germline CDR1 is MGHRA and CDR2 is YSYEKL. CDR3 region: CASSQAQTKQGRSGNTIYF. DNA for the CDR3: TGCGCCAGCAGCCAAGCCCAGACGAAACAGGGGAGATCGGGAAACACCATATATTTT.

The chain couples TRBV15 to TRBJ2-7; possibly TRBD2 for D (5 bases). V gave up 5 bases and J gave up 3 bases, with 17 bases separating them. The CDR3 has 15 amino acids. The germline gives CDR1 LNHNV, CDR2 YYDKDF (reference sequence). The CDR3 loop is CATSRTGLMSYEQYF. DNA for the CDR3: TGTGCCACCAGCCGAACCGGACTGATGAGCTACGAGCAGTACTTC. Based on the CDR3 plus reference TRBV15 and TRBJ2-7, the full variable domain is DAMVIQNPRYQVTQFGKPVTLSCSQTLNHNVMYWYQQKSSQAPKLLFHYYDKDFNNEADTPDNFQSRRPNTSFCFLDIRSPGLGDTAMYLCATSRTGLMSYEQYFGPGTRLTVT.

The CDR3 spells CASSPRTGGESQPQHF. The DNA of the CDR3 is TGTGCCAGCTCACCACGGACAGGGGGCGAGAGTCAGCCCCAGCATTTT. The V gene is TRBV18, the J gene TRBJ1-5; TRBD1 agrees at 11 bases. Losses at the gene ends were 1 base for V and 6 bases for J; bases not matched to a gene: 5. From germline, CDR1 is KGHSH and CDR2 LQKENI. The CDR3 covers 16 residues.

This CDR3 is CASSSLVAGDHEQFF. The DNA of the CDR3 is TGTGCCAGCAGCTCCCTAGTGGCAGGGGACCATGAGCAGTTCTTC. The chain has TRBV7-9 and TRBJ2-1, with D possibly being TRBD1 (6 bases). V was cut by 4 bases and J by 8 bases, with 18 bases left in between. This CDR3 spans 15 amino acids. Germline CDR1 is SEHNR and CDR2 is FQNEAQ (reference sequence).

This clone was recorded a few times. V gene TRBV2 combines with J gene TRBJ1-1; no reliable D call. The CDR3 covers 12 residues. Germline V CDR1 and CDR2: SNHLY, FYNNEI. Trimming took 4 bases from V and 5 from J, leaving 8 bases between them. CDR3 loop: CASSAERTEAFF. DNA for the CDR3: TGTGCCAGCAGTGCTGAAAGGACTGAAGCTTTCTTT.

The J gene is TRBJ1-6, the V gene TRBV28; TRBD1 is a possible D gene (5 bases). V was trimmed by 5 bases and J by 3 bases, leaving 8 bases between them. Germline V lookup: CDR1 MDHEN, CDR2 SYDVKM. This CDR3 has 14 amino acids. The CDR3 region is CASSPGDYNSPLHF. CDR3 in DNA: TGTGCCAGCAGTCCGGGGGACTATAATTCACCCCTCCACTTT.

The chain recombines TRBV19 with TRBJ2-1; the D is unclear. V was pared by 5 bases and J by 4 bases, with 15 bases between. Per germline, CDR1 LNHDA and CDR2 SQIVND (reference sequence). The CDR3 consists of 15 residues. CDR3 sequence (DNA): TGTGCCAGTAGTGGCGCGGTAGCTTCATACAATGAGCAGTTCTTC. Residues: CASSGAVASYNEQFF.

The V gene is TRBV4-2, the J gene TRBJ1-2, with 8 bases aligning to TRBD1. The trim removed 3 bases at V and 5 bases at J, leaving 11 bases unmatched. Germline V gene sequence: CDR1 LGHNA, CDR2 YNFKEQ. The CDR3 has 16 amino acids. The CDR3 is CASSQEGQAAKYGYTF. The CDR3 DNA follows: TGTGCCAGCAGCCAGGAGGGACAGGCAGCGAAGTATGGCTACACCTTC.

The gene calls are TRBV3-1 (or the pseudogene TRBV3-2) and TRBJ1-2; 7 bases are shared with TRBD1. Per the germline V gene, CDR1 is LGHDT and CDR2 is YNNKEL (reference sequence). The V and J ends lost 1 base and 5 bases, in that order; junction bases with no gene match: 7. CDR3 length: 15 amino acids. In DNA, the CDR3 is TGTGCCAGCAGCCAAGCTAGACAGGGTTCTTATGGCTACACCTTC. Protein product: CASSQARQGSYGYTF.

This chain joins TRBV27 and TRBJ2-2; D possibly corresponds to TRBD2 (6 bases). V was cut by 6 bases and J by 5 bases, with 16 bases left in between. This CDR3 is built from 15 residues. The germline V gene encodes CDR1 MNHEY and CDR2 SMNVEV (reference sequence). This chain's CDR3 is CASSRSRGPTGELFF. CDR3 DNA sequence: TGTGCCAGCAGCCGATCGCGGGGTCCAACCGGGGAGCTGTTTTTT.

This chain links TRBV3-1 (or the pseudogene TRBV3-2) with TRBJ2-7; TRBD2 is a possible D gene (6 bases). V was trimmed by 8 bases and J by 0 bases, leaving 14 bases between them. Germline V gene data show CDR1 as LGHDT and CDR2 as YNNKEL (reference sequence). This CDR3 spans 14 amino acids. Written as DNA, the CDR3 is TGTGCCAGCCGAGGGCGGGGAAGCTCCTACGAGCAGTACTTC. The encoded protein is CASRGRGSSYEQYF.

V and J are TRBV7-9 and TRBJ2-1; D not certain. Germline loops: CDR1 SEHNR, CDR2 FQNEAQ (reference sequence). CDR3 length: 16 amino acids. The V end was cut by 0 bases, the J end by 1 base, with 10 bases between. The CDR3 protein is CASSLALGVSYNEQFF. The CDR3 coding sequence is TGTGCCAGCAGCTTAGCGCTCGGAGTGTCCTACAATGAGCAGTTCTTC.

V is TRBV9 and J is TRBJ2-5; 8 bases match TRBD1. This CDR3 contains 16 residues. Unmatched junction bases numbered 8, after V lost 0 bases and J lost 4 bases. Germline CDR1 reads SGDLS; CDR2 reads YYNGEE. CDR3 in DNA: TGTGCCAGCAGCGTAGGAGCGGCAGACAGGGGAGAGACCCAGTACTTC. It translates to CASSVGAADRGETQYF. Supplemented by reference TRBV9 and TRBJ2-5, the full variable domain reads DSGVTQTPKHLITATGQRVTLRCSPRSGDLSVYWYQQSLDQGLQFLIQYYNGEERAKGNILERFSAQQFPDLHSELNLSSLELGDSALYFCASSVGAADRGETQYFGPGTRLLVL.

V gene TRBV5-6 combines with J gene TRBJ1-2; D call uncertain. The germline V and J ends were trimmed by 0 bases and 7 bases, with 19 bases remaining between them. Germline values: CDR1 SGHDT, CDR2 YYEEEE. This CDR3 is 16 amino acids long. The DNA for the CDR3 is TGTGCCAGCAGCTTGGGGGGAACTTCGGGATCTGGTGGCTACACCTTC. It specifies CASSLGGTSGSGGYTF.

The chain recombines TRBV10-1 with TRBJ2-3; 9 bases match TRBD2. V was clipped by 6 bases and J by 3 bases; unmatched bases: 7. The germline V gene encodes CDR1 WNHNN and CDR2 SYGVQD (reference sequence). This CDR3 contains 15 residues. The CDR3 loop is CASSPGTSSTDTQYF. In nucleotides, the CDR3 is TGCGCCAGCAGCCCCGGGACTAGCAGTACAGATACGCAGTATTTT.

CDR3 DNA: TGTGCCAGCAGTTACCCAATGAAGAGACAGGGGGCATATACTGAAGCTTTCTTT. It translates to CASSYPMKRQGAYTEAFF. This chain uses TRBV6-2 or TRBV6-3 with TRBJ1-1; 10 positions agree with TRBD1. Germline assignment: CDR1 MNHEY and CDR2 SVGEGT. V lost 2 bases, J lost 5 bases, and 14 bases stayed unmatched. This CDR3 has 18 residues.

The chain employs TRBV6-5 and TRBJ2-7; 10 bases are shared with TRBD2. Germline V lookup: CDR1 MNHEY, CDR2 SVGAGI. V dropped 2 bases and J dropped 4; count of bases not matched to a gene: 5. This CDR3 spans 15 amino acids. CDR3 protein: CASSYQASGRYEQYF. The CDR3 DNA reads TGTGCCAGCAGTTACCAGGCTAGCGGGAGATACGAGCAGTACTTC.